This T cell receptor (beta chain) was recorded in a study of T cell repertoires in cytomegalovirus infection. Overall study findings and caveats: Dominating the ex vivo response were HLA-C-restricted CMV-specific TCR beta clonotypes.

This clonotype was detected a few times. The antigen is unknown. TCRdb processed the reads anew with MiXCR; each CDR3 protein has one entry. The repertoire holds approximately 910,000 distinct CDR3 sequences, with under 40% as singletons. Germline V CDR1 and CDR2: LNHDA, SQIVND (reference sequence). The CDR3 has 16 amino acids. The V and J ends lost 0 bases and 6 bases, in that order; junction bases with no gene match: 7. The specimen comprised cultured CD8+ T cells from PBMCs, sampled from culture after CMV antigen stimulation. This receptor was identified in a human donor in good health (CMV status not recorded). Some clones in this sample may be carry-over from other donors' samples. The V gene is TRBV19, the J gene TRBJ1-5; 8 bases are a match to TRBD1. Here the CDR3 DNA reads TGTGCCAGTAGTATAGATCTCGGACAGGGCATTCAGCCCCAGCATTTT. It encodes CASSIDLGQGIQPQHF.